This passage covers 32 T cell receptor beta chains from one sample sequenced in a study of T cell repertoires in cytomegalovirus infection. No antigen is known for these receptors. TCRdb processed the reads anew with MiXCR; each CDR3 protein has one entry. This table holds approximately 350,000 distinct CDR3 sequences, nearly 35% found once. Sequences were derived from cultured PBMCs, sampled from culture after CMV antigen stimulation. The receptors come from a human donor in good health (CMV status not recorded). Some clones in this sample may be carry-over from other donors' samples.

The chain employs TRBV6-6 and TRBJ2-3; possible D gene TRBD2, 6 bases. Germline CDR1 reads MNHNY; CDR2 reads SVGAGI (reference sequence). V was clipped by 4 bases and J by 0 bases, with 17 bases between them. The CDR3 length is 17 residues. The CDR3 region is CASSSRWSGLSTDTQYF. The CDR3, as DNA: TGTGCCAGCAGTTCCCGGTGGAGCGGGTTGAGCACAGATACGCAGTATTTT.

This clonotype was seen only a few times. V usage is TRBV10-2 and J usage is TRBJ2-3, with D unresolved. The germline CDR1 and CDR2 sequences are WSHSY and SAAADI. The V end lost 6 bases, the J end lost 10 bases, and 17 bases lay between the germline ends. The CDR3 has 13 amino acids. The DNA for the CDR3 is TGCGCCAGCAGCCGAGAGGCGGCCACCGCGCAGTATTTT. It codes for CASSREAATAQYF.

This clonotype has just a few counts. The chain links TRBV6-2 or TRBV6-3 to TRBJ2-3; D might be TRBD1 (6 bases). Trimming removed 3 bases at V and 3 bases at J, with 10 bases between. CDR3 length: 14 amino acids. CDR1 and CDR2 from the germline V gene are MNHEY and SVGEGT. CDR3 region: CASSYRGWTDTQYF. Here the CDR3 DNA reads TGTGCCAGCAGTTATAGGGGGTGGACAGATACGCAGTATTTT.

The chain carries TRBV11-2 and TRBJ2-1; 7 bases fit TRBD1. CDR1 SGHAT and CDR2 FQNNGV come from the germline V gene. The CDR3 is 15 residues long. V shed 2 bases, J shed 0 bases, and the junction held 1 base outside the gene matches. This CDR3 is CASSLRDSSYNEQFF. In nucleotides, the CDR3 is TGTGCCAGCAGCTTACGGGACAGCTCCTACAATGAGCAGTTCTTC.

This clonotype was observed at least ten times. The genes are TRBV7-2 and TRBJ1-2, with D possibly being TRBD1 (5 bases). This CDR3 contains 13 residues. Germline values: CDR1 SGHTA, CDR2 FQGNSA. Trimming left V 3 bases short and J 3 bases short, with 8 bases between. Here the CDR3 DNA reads TGTGCCAGCAGCTTCACAGGCTACTATGGCTACACCTTC. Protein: CASSFTGYYGYTF. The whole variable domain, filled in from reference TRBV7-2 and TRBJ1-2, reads GAGVSQSPSNKVTEKGKDVELRCDPISGHTALYWYRQSLGQGLEFLIYFQGNSAPDKSGLPSDRFSAERTGGSVSTLTIQRTQQEDSAVYLCASSFTGYYGYTFGSGTRLTVV.

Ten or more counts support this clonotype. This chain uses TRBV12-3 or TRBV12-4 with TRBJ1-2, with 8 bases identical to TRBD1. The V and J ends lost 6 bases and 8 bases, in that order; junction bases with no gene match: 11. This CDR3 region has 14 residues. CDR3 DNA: TGTGCCAGCAGCCCCGGGACAGGCCATCTAGGCTACACCTTC. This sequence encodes CASSPGTGHLGYTF.

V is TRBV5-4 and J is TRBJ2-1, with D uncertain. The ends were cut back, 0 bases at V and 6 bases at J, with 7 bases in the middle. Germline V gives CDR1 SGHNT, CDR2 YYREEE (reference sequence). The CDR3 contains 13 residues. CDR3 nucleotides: TGTGCCAGCAGCTTGGCGCCAAGCAATGAGCAGTTCTTC. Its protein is CASSLAPSNEQFF.

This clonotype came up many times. The CDR3 sequence is CASSFSGGARNQPQHF. The CDR3 region has the DNA TGTGCCAGCAGCTTTTCAGGAGGGGCTCGCAATCAGCCCCAGCATTTT. The chain is built from TRBV5-8 and TRBJ1-5; D may be TRBD1 (5 bases). Germline V gene sequence: CDR1 SGHTS, CDR2 YDEGEE. The CDR3 is 16 residues long. Trimming left V 2 bases short and J 2 bases short, with 14 bases between.

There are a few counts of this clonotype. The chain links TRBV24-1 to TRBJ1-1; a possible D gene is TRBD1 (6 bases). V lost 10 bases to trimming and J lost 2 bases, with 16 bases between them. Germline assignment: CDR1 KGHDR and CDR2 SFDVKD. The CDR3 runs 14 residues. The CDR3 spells CATTLADRNTEAFF. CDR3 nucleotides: TGTGCCACTACCCTCGCGGACAGAAACACTGAAGCTTTCTTT.

The CDR3 DNA sequence: TGTGCCAGCAATCCCACAGGTACAACCTACAATGAGCAGTTCTTC. As protein: CASNPTGTTYNEQFF. The chain recombines TRBV6-2 or TRBV6-3 with TRBJ2-1; tentatively, D is TRBD1 (5 bases). Trimming took 7 bases from V and 2 from J, leaving 15 bases between them. Germline lookup yields CDR1 MNHEY and CDR2 SVGEGT. This CDR3 is 15 amino acids long.

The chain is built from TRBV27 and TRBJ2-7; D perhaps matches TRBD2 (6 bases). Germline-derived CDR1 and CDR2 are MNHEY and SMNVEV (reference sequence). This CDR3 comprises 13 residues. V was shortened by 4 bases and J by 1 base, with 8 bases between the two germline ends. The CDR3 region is CASSSGGSYEQYF. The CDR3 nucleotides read TGTGCCAGCAGTTCTGGAGGGTCCTACGAGCAGTACTTC.

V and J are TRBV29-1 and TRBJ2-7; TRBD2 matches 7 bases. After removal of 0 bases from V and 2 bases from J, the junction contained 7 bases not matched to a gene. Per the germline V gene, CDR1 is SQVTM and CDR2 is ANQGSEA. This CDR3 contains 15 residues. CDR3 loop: CSVEERSSGTYEQYF. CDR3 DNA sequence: TGCAGCGTTGAAGAGAGGTCTAGCGGAACCTACGAGCAGTACTTC.

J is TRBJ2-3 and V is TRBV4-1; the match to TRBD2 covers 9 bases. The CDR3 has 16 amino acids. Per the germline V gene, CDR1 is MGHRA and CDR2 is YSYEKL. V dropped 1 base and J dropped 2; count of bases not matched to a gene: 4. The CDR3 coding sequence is TGCGCCAGCAGCCAAGTTAGCGGGAGCGACACAGATACGCAGTATTTT. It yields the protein CASSQVSGSDTDTQYF.

The CDR3 DNA reads TGTGCCAGCTGTCGACAGGGCTCATCACCCCTCCACTTT. Translating gives CASCRQGSSPLHF. The chain carries TRBV19 and TRBJ1-6; TRBD1 matches 7 bases. From germline, CDR1 is LNHDA and CDR2 SQIVND (reference sequence). The length of the CDR3 is 13 residues. With 9 bases clipped from V and 10 bases from J, the junction kept 9 bases outside the gene matches.

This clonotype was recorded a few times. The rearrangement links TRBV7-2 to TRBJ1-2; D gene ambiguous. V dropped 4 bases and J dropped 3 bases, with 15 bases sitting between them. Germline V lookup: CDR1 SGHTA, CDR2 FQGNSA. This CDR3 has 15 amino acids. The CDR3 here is CASSYARMKDYGYTF. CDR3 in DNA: TGTGCCAGCAGCTACGCCCGGATGAAGGACTATGGCTACACCTTC.

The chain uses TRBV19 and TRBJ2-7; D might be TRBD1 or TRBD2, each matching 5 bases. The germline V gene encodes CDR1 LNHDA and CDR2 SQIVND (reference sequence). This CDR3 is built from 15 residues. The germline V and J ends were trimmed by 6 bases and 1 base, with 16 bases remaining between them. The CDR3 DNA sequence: TGTGCCAGTAGATCACCCGGGACCGCGTCCTACGAGCAGTACTTC. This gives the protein CASRSPGTASYEQYF.

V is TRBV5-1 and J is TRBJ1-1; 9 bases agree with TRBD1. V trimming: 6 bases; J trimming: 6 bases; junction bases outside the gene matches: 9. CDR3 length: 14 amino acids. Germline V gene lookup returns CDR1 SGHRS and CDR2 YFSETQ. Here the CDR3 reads CASKYRTGVPEAFF. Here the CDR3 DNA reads TGCGCCAGCAAATACCGGACAGGGGTGCCTGAAGCTTTCTTT.

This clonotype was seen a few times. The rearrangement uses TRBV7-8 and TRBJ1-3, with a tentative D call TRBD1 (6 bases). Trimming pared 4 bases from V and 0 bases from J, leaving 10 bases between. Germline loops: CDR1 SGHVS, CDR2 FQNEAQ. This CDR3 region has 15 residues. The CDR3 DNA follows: TGTGCCAGCAGCTCCTGGGGGGCCTCTGGAAACACCATATATTTT. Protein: CASSSWGASGNTIYF.

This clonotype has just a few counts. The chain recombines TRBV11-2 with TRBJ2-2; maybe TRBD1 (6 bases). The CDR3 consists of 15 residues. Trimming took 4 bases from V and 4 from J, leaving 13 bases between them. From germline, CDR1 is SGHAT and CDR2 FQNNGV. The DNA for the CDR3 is TGTGCCAGCAGCTCGTTACAGGGTGCCACCGGGGAGCTGTTTTTT. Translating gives CASSSLQGATGELFF.

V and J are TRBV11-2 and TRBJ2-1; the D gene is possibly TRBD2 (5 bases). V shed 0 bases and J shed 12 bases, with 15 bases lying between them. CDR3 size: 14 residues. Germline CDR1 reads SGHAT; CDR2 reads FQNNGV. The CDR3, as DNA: TGTGCCAGCAGCTTAGAACACCCCCTGGCGGGGCAGTTCTTC. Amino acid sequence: CASSLEHPLAGQFF.

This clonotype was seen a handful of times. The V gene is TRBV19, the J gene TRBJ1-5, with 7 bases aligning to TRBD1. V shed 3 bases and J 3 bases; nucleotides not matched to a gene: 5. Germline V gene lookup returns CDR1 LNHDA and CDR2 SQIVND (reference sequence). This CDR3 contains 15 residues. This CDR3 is CASSIQTGNNQPQHF. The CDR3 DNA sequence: TGTGCCAGTAGTATTCAGACAGGGAACAATCAGCCCCAGCATTTT.

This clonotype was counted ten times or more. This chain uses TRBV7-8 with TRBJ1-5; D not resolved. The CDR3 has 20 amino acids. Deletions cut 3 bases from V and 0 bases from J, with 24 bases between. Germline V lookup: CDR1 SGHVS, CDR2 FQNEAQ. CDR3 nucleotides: TGTGCCAGCAGCTTCAACCGGGTCGAGTACTTACTCTTTAGCAATCAGCCCCAGCATTTT. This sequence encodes CASSFNRVEYLLFSNQPQHF. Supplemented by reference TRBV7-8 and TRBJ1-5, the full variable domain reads GAGVSQSPRYKVAKRGQDVALRCDPISGHVSLFWYQQALGQGPEFLTYFQNEAQLDKSGLPSDRFFAERPEGSVSTLKIQRTQQEDSAVYLCASSFNRVEYLLFSNQPQHFGDGTRLSIL.

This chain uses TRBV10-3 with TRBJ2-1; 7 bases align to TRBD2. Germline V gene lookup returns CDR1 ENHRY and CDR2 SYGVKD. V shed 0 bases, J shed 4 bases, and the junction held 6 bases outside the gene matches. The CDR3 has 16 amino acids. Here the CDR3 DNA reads TGTGCCATCAGTGAGTCTATGGCGGGGGAATACAATGAGCAGTTCTTC. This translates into CAISESMAGEYNEQFF.

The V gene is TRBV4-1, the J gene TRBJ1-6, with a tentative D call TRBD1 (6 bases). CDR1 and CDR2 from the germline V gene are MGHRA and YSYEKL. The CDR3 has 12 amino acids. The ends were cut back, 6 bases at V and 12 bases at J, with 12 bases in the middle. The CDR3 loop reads CASSLDSGPLHF. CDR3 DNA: TGCGCCAGCAGTCTGGACAGTGGACCCCTCCACTTT.

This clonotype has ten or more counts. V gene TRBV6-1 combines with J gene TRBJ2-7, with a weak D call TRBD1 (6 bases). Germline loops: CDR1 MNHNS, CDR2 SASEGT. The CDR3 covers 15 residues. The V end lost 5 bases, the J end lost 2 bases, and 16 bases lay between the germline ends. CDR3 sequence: CASSLLGRGAYEQYF. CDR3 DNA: TGTGCCAGCAGTCTTCTGGGCAGGGGCGCCTACGAGCAGTACTTC.

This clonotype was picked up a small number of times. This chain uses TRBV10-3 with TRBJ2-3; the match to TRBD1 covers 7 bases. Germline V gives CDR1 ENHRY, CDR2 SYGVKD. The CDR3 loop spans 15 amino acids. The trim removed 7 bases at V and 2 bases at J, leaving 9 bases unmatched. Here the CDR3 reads CAIIVGQGVTDTQYF. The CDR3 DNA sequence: TGTGCCATCATCGTAGGCCAGGGGGTCACAGATACGCAGTATTTT.

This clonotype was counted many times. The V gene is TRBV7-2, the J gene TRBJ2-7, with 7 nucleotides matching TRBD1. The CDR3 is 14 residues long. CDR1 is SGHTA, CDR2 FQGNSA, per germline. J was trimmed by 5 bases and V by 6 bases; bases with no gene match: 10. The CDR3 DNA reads TGTGCCAGCAGACGGGGACAGTCCAGCGACGAGCAGTACTTC. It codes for CASRRGQSSDEQYF.

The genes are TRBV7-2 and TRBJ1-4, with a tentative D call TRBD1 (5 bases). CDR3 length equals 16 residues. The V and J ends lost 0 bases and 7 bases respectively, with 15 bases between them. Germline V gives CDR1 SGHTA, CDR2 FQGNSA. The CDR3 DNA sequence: TGTGCCAGCAGCTTAGCGATTCGGGACGAGAGTGAAAAACTGTTTTTT. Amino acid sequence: CASSLAIRDESEKLFF.

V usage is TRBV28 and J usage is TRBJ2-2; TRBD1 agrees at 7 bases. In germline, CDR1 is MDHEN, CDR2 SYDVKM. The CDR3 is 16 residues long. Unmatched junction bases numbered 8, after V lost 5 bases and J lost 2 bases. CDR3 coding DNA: TGTGCCAGCAGTAGAACCGGGACAGCTAACACCGGGGAGCTGTTTTTT. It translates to CASSRTGTANTGELFF.

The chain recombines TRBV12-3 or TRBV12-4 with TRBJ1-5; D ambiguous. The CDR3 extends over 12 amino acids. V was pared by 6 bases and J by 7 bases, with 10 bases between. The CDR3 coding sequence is TGTGCCAGCAGCTGGGCAGAACAGCCCCAGCATTTT. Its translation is CASSWAEQPQHF.

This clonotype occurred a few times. CDR3 loop: CSASSTSGEDNEQFF. CDR3 coding DNA: TGCAGTGCTAGTTCAACTAGCGGGGAAGACAATGAGCAGTTCTTC. The genes are TRBV20-1 and TRBJ2-1; 10 bases are a match to TRBD2. This CDR3 contains 15 residues. Germline values: CDR1 DFQATT, CDR2 SNEGSKA (reference sequence). J lost 5 bases, V lost 3 bases, and 7 bases had no gene match.

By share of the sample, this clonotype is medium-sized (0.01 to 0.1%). Here the CDR3 reads CASSPPGGRGNQPQHF. DNA of the CDR3: TGTGCCAGCAGTCCCCCCGGGGGGAGAGGCAATCAGCCCCAGCATTTT. The chain employs TRBV12-3 or TRBV12-4 and TRBJ1-5, with TRBD1 as a possible D gene (5 bases). This CDR3 is 16 amino acids long. V lost 5 bases and J 2 bases, leaving 16 bases between the germline ends.